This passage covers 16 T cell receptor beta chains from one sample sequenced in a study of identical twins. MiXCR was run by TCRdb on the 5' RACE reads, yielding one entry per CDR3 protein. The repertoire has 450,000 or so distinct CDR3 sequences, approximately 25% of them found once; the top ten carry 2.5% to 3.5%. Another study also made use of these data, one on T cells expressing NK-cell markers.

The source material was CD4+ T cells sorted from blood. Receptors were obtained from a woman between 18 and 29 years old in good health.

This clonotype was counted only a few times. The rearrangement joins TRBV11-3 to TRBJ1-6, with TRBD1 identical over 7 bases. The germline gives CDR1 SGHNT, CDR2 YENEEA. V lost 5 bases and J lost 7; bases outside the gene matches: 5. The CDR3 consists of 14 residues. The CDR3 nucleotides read TGTGCCAGCAGCCTGGGACAGCTGAATTCACCCCTCCACTTT. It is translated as CASSLGQLNSPLHF.

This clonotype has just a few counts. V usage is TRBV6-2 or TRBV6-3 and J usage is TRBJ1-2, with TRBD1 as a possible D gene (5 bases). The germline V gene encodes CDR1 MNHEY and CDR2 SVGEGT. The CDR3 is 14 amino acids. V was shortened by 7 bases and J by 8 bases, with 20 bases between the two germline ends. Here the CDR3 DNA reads TGTGCCAGCATTACTCTCGGGACCTTGACCGGCTACACCTTC. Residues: CASITLGTLTGYTF.

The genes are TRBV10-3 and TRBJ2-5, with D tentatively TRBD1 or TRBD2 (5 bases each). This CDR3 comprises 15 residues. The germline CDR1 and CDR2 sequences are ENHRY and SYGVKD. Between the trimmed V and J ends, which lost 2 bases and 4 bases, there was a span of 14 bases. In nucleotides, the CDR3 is TGTGCCATCAGTGAGGGCAACCGGGGCCCAGAGACCCAGTACTTC. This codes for CAISEGNRGPETQYF.

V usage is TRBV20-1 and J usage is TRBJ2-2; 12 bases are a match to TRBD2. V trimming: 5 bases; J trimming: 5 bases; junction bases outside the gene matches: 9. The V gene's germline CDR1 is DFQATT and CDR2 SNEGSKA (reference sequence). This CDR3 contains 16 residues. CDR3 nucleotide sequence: TGCAGTGCTGGTACTAGCGGGGGGCCGACGACCGGGGAGCTGTTTTTT. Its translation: CSAGTSGGPTTGELFF.

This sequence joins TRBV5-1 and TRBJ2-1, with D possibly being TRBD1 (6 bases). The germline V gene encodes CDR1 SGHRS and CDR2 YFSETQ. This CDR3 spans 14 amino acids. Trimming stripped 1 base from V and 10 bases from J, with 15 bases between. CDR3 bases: TGCGCCAGCAGCTTGTCTCTGGGGGCATTCGAGCAGTTCTTC. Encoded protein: CASSLSLGAFEQFF.

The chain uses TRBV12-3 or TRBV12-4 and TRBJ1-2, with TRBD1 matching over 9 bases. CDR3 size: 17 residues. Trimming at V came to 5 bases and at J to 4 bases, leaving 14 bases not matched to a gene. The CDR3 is CASSARRGQGMAYGYTF. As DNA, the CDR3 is TGTGCCAGCAGTGCCCGCCGGGGACAGGGAATGGCCTATGGCTACACCTTC.

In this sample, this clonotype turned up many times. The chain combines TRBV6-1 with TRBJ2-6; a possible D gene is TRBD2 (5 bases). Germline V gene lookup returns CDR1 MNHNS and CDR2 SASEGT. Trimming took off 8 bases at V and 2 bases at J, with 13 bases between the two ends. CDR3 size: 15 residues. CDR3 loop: CASAQEEAGANVLTF. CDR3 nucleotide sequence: TGTGCCAGCGCCCAGGAGGAAGCTGGGGCCAACGTCCTGACTTTC.

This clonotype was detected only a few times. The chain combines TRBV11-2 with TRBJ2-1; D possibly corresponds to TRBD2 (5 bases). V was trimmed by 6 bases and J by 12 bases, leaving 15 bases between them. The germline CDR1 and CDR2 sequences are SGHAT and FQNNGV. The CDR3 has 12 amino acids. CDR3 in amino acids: CASRSGTRVQFF. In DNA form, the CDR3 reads TGTGCCAGCAGATCGGGAACTAGAGTGCAGTTCTTC.

DNA of the CDR3: TGTGCCAGCAGGGGATTAGGGGGCTCCTACGAGCAGTACTTC. This codes for CASRGLGGSYEQYF. The chain is built from TRBV7-9 and TRBJ2-7, with TRBD1 as a possible D gene (6 bases). Trimming shortened V by 6 bases and J by 0 bases, and 12 bases separated the two germline ends. The germline V gene encodes CDR1 SEHNR and CDR2 FQNEAQ (reference sequence). The CDR3 extends over 14 amino acids. Supplemented by reference TRBV7-9 and TRBJ2-7, the full variable domain reads DTGVSQNPRHKITKRGQNVTFRCDPISEHNRLYWYRQTLGQGPEFLTYFQNEAQLEKSRLLSDRFSAERPKGSFSTLEIQRTEQGDSAMYLCASRGLGGSYEQYFGPGTRLTVT.

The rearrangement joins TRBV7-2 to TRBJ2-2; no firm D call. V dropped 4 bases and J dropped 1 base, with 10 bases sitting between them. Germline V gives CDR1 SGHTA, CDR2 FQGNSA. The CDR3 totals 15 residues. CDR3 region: CASSSSGLNTGELFF. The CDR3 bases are TGTGCCAGCAGCTCGAGTGGATTGAACACCGGGGAGCTGTTTTTT.

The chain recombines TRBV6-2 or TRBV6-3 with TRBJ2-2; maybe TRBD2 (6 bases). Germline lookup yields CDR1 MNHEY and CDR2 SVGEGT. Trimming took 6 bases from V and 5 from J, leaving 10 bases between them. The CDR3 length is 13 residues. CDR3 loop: CASRPAGTGELFF. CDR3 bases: TGTGCCAGCAGACCCGCGGGAACCGGGGAGCTGTTTTTT.

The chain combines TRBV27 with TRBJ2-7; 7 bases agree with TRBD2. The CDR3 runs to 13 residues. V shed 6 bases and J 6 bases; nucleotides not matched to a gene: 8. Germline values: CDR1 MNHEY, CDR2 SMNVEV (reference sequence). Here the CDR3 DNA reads TGTGCCAGCAGCGTAGGGCGGGAGTTCGAGCAGTACTTC. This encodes CASSVGREFEQYF.

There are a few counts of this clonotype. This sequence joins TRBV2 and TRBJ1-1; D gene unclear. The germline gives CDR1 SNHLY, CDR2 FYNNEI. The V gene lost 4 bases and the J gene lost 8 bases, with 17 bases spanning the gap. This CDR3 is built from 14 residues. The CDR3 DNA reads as TGTGCCAGCAGTGGAGAGATCGGGGTCGCCGAAGCTTTCTTT. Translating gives CASSGEIGVAEAFF.

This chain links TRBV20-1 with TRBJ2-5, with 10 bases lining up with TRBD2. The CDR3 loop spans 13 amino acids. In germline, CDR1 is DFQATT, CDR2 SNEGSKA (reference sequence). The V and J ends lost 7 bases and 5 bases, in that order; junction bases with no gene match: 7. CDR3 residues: CSVPGLAWETQYF. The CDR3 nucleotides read TGCAGTGTTCCGGGACTAGCGTGGGAGACCCAGTACTTC.

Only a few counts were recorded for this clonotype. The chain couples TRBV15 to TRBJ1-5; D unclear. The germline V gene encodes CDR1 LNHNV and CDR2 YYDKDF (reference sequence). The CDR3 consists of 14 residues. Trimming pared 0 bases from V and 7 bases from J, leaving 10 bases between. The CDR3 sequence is CATSRDIGRQPQHF. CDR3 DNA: TGTGCCACCAGCAGAGATATAGGGAGACAGCCCCAGCATTTT.

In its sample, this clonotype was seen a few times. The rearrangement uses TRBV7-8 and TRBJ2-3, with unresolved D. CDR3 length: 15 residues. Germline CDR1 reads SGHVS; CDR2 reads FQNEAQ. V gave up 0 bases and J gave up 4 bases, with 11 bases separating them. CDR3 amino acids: CASSLAGFNPDTQYF. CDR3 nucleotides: TGTGCCAGCAGCTTAGCAGGGTTTAACCCAGATACGCAGTATTTT.